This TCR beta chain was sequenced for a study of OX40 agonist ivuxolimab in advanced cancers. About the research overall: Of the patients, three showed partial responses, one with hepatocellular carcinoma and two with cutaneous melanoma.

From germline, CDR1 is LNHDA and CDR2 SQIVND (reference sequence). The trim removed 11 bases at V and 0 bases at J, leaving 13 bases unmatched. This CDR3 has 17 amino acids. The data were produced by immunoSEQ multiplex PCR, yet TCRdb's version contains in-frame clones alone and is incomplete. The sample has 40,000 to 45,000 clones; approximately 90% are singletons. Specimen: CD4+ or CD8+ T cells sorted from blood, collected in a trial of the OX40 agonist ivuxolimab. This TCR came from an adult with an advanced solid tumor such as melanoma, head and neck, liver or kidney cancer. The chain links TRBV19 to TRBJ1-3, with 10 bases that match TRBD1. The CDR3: CASVTKGDRGSGNTIYF. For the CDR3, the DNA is TGTGCCTCGGTGACGAAAGGGGACAGGGGCTCTGGAAACACCATATATTTT.